The 2 T cell receptor beta chains in this list originate from one sample, sequenced in a study of human T cells and chemical hapten exposure. As for time point: pre-sensitization, week 0. Stated treatment: therapeutic diphenylcyclopropenone sensitization with weekly scalp DPC. Using its own MiXCR run on the RACE reads, TCRdb lists one record per CDR3 protein. The profile shows over 300,000 distinct CDR3 sequences, 5% to 6.5% of them singletons. The sample in question was whole blood, obtained in connection with sensitization to the hapten diphenylcyclopropenone (DPC). Receptors originate from a woman between 45 and 65 years old with alopecia areata. Some clones in this sample may be carry-over from other donors' samples.

The sample holds a few counts of this clonotype. V is TRBV6-2 or TRBV6-3 and J is TRBJ1-2; TRBD1 might be the D (5 bases). CDR3 length equals 14 residues. From germline, CDR1 is MNHEY and CDR2 SVGEGT. Trimming left V 2 bases short and J 4 bases short, with 11 bases between. The CDR3 DNA sequence: TGTGCCAGCAGTTACCCTGGACATTTCTATGGCTACACCTTC. Translation: CASSYPGHFYGYTF.

This clonotype was recorded at least ten times. The rearrangement joins TRBV9 to TRBJ1-1, with 9 bases fitting TRBD1. Germline loops: CDR1 SGDLS, CDR2 YYNGEE. Losses at the gene ends were 6 bases for V and 8 bases for J; bases not matched to a gene: 5. This CDR3 contains 12 residues. CDR3 loop: CASNPGTGEAFF. CDR3 nucleotides: TGTGCCAGCAACCCCGGGACAGGGGAAGCTTTCTTT.